Listed here is a single TCR beta chain. The CDR3 totals 15 residues. The germline gives CDR1 SGHAT, CDR2 FQNNGV. V trimming: 0 bases; J trimming: 7 bases; junction bases outside the gene matches: 8. The data are from a study of blood T cell repertoires in COVID-19. About the study: Samples taken during acute and convalescent COVID-19 were collected in the United States, Italy and Spain. PBMCs, B-cell-depleted T cells, or T cells were the source of the cDNA or gDNA that made up the material.

Study processing details: Reference gene primers were amplified, and this amplification served to estimate nucleated cell counts. Libraries were prepared by immunoSEQ multiplex PCR; TCRdb keeps only in-frame clonotypes and omits some of them. Clonal size and the V and J genes are those of that table, whereas D and trimming came from the DNA. The data show around 250,000 clones, about four fifths seen once. The V and J genes are TRBV11-2 and TRBJ1-1; 7 bases agree with TRBD1. The source of this sequence is a woman aged 18 to 35 with acute or convalescent COVID-19. Sample: peripheral blood. The chain's CDR3 is CASSLDNHRGGEAFF. The CDR3 DNA sequence: TGTGCCAGCAGCTTAGATAATCACAGGGGAGGTGAAGCTTTCTTT.